This T cell receptor beta chain stems from a study of blood T cell repertoires in COVID-19. Sequenced by immunoSEQ multiplex PCR; TCRdb stores in-frame clones only, minus some. Of more than 200,000 clones listed, approximately 90% are singletons. The sequence came from a man aged 35-49 years with acute or convalescent COVID-19. The material sequenced was peripheral blood.

CDR3 DNA sequence: TGTGCCAGCAGTAGGACTAGCGGGAGCCGTGATACGCAGTATTTT. Its protein is CASSRTSGSRDTQYF. The chain uses TRBV6-2 or TRBV6-3 and TRBJ2-3; 13 bases match TRBD2. The germline CDR1 and CDR2 sequences are MNHEY and SVGEGT. V was pared by 5 bases and J by 6 bases, with 5 bases of the junction left unmatched. The CDR3 spans 15 residues.